Shown below are 15 T cell receptor beta chains from a single sample sequenced in a study of T cells after yellow fever vaccination. Using its own MiXCR run on the 5' RACE reads, TCRdb lists one record per CDR3 protein. Seen here are about 320,000 distinct CDR3 sequences, about an eighth observed once, and the top ten hold about 3%. This sample comprised CD4+ T cells sorted from PBMCs, obtained 15 days after the yellow fever booster vaccination. Receptors originate from a man younger than 30 who received the YFV17D yellow fever vaccine.

The chain has TRBV7-2 and TRBJ1-1; D is undetermined. The germline V gene has CDR1 SGHTA and CDR2 FQGNSA. The CDR3 has 15 amino acids. Trimming removed 6 bases from V and 0 bases from J, with 14 bases in between. The CDR3 is CASRRETGVNTEAFF. CDR3 bases: TGTGCCAGCAGGCGGGAGACGGGCGTGAACACTGAAGCTTTCTTT.

Only a few counts were recorded for this clonotype. This rearrangement joins TRBV4-2 to TRBJ1-1; tentatively, D is TRBD1 (5 bases). Germline V lookup: CDR1 LGHNA, CDR2 YNFKEQ. The CDR3 is made up of 15 amino acids. Trimming stripped 0 bases from V and 8 bases from J, with 16 bases between. CDR3 sequence reads: CASSQDLRGEREAFF. In nucleotides, the CDR3 is TGTGCCAGCAGCCAAGATTTGCGGGGCGAAAGGGAAGCTTTCTTT.

V is TRBV5-1 and J is TRBJ1-4, with unresolved D. The CDR3 loop spans 14 amino acids. Germline CDR1 and CDR2: SGHRS and YFSETQ. The V gene lost 7 bases and the J gene lost 8 bases, with 18 bases spanning the gap. The CDR3, as DNA: TGCGCCAGCCGCGTTACCCCGCCGGGCGAAAAACTGTTTTTT. Translating gives CASRVTPPGEKLFF.

The V call is TRBV7-2, the J call TRBJ1-4; D remains ambiguous. Trimming removed 4 bases from V and 7 bases from J, with 16 bases in between. Germline V gene lookup returns CDR1 SGHTA and CDR2 FQGNSA. This CDR3 has 15 amino acids. The CDR3 protein is CASSSREAGGEKLFF. For the CDR3, the DNA is TGTGCCAGCAGCTCGAGGGAGGCCGGAGGTGAAAAACTGTTTTTT. The full variable domain, its missing parts supplied by reference TRBV7-2 and TRBJ1-4, is GAGVSQSPSNKVTEKGKDVELRCDPISGHTALYWYRQSLGQGLEFLIYFQGNSAPDKSGLPSDRFSAERTGGSVSTLTIQRTQQEDSAVYLCASSSREAGGEKLFFGSGTQLSVL.

V usage is TRBV6-6 and J usage is TRBJ1-5, with TRBD1 matching over 8 bases. The CDR3 is made up of 18 amino acids. Germline values: CDR1 MNHNY, CDR2 SVGAGI (reference sequence). Trimming at V came to 4 bases and at J to 2 bases, leaving 13 bases not matched to a gene. CDR3 nucleotides: TGTGCCAGCAGTTCCGACCTTCCGACAGGGGAGGGCAATCAGCCCCAGCATTTT. Its translation is CASSSDLPTGEGNQPQHF.

This clonotype was counted between two and nine times. V gene TRBV29-1 combines with J gene TRBJ2-7; D could derive from TRBD1 or TRBD2 (5 bases each). The germline CDR1 and CDR2 sequences are SQVTM and ANQGSEA. Deletions cut 3 bases from V and 9 bases from J, with 9 bases between. The CDR3 runs 10 residues. For the CDR3, the DNA is TGCAGCGTTGATGGGGGAACGCAGTACTTC. This sequence encodes CSVDGGTQYF.

This clonotype was observed a few times. V is TRBV7-9 and J is TRBJ2-4; 8 nucleotides match TRBD2. With V trimmed by 2 bases and J by 0 bases, 6 bases remained unmatched. Germline loops: CDR1 SEHNR, CDR2 FQNEAQ (reference sequence). The CDR3 covers 17 residues. CDR3 region: CASSLYGGGTAKNIQYF. CDR3 DNA sequence: TGTGCCAGCAGCTTATACGGGGGGGGCACAGCCAAAAACATTCAGTACTTC.

This chain joins TRBV12-3 or TRBV12-4 and TRBJ2-6; D is ambiguous. This CDR3 has 12 residues. V was clipped by 8 bases and J by 2 bases, with 4 bases between them. CDR3 nucleotides: TGTGCCAGCCAGGCTGGGGCCAACGTCCTGACTTTC. It translates to CASQAGANVLTF.

J is TRBJ1-2 and V is TRBV11-2; D perhaps matches TRBD1 (6 bases). The V gene's germline CDR1 is SGHAT and CDR2 FQNNGV. The CDR3 consists of 13 residues. V lost 5 bases to trimming and J lost 6 bases, with 13 bases between them. The CDR3 DNA sequence: TGTGCCAGCAGCCCCATCTACAGGGATGGCTACACCTTC. Translated, it gives CASSPIYRDGYTF.

The chain is built from TRBV12-3 or TRBV12-4 and TRBJ1-3; a possible D gene is TRBD1 (5 bases). Trimming took off 2 bases at V and 6 bases at J, with 8 bases between the two ends. The CDR3 is 13 residues long. As DNA, the CDR3 is TGTGCCAGCAGTTTATGGGGACTAAACACCATATATTTT. This translates into CASSLWGLNTIYF.

V usage is TRBV28 and J usage is TRBJ1-1, with 7 bases identical to TRBD1. Germline V gene data show CDR1 as MDHEN and CDR2 as SYDVKM. With V trimmed by 5 bases and J by 5 bases, 11 bases remained unmatched. This CDR3 is built from 15 residues. The DNA of the CDR3 is TGTGCCAGCAGTCCAACAGGGGAGGGACGGACTGAAGCTTTCTTT. Translating gives CASSPTGEGRTEAFF. Looking up the rest from reference TRBV28 and TRBJ1-1 gives the full variable domain: DVKVTQSSRYLVKRTGEKVFLECVQDMDHENMFWYRQDPGLGLRLIYFSYDVKMKEKGDIPEGYSVSREKKERFSLILESASTNQTSMYLCASSPTGEGRTEAFFGQGTRLTVV.

This CDR3 is CSVVGGDKNIQYF. The CDR3 nucleotides read TGCAGCGTTGTTGGGGGGGACAAAAACATTCAGTACTTC. The chain joins TRBV29-1 to TRBJ2-4; 7 bases fit TRBD2. Trimming removed 4 bases from V and 3 bases from J; junction bases left unmatched: 3. This CDR3 has 13 amino acids. Germline assignment: CDR1 SQVTM and CDR2 ANQGSEA.

In this sample, this clonotype turned up a few times. J is TRBJ2-3 and V is TRBV5-6; no reliable D call. This CDR3 is built from 13 residues. Trimming took off 1 base at V and 6 bases at J, with 9 bases between the two ends. In germline, CDR1 is SGHDT, CDR2 YYEEEE. The DNA for the CDR3 is TGTGCCAGCAGCTTGAAAAGCATGGATACGCAGTATTTT. Encoded protein: CASSLKSMDTQYF.

This clonotype was counted between two and nine times. This chain joins TRBV6-6 and TRBJ2-5; 7 nucleotides align to TRBD1. This CDR3 has 16 residues. J lost 5 bases, V lost 6 bases, and 15 bases had no gene match. Per the germline V gene, CDR1 is MNHNY and CDR2 is SVGAGI (reference sequence). The CDR3 sequence is CASSIGGQFGAETQYF. DNA of the CDR3: TGTGCCAGCAGCATAGGGGGACAGTTTGGAGCGGAGACCCAGTACTTC.

This clonotype occurred a few times. V and J are TRBV18 and TRBJ2-7, with D possibly TRBD1 on 7 matching bases. Trimming took 6 bases from V and 5 from J, leaving 20 bases between them. Germline CDR1 is KGHSH and CDR2 is LQKENI. The CDR3 is 15 amino acids. This chain's CDR3 is CASSQRVNRGHEQYF. The CDR3 DNA reads TGTGCCAGCTCCCAGCGGGTTAACAGGGGCCACGAGCAGTACTTC.